This TCR beta chain is drawn from a study of breast tumors, draining lymph nodes, adjacent tissues. General study results and limits: Data only fit, rather than demonstrated, lymph node origin of most tumor T cells. Compared with basal-like, luminal-like tumors shared significantly more repertoire with nontumor tissue. Data fit most tumor T cells coming from lymph node, expanding in tumor. Compared with lymph nodes, tumors were less diverse; compared with nontumor tissue, more.

Ten or more counts support this clonotype. Its antigen is still unknown. Breast cancer patients provided tissue from their axillary draining lymph nodes. TCRdb re-called the multiplex PCR reads with MiXCR, one entry per CDR3 protein. The data contain 85,000 to 120,000 distinct CDR3 sequences, approximately 28% of them seen just once; the ten biggest clones take up under 6%. The TCR was taken from a female donor with breast cancer. Some clones in this sample may be carry-over from other donors' samples. Sequenced input: axillary lymph node tissue.

The CDR3 sequence: CASSLEYYGYTF. CDR3 DNA: TGCGCCAGCAGCTTGGAGTACTATGGCTACACCTTC. The rearrangement links TRBV5-1 to TRBJ1-2; D ambiguous. The CDR3 runs to 12 residues. The germline CDR1 and CDR2 sequences are SGHRS and YFSETQ. V was cut by 0 bases and J by 3 bases, with 3 bases left in between.